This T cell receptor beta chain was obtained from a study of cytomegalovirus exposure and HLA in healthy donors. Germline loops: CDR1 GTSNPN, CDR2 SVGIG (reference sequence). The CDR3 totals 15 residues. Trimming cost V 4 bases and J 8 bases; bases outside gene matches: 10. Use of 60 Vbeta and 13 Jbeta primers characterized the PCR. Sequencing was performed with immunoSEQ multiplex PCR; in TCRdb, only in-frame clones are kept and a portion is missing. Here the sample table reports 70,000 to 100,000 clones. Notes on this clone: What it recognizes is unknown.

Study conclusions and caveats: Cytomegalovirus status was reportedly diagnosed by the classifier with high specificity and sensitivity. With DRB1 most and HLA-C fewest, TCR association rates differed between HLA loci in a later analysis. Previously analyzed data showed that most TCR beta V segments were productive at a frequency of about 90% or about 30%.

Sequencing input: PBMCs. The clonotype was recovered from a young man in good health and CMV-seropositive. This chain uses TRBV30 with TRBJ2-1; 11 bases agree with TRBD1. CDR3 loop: CAWTPGQGVIHEQFF. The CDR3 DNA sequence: TGTGCCTGGACTCCGGGACAGGGGGTCATCCATGAGCAGTTCTTC.